Sequencing of this T cell receptor beta chain was carried out in a study of OX40 agonist ivuxolimab in advanced cancers. Study context: As their treatment, patients were administered ivuxolimab, an agonistic anti-OX40 (CD134) antibody.

Findings and caveats of the study: Both CD4+ and CD8+ T cell populations in blood had undergone clonal expansion by week 6 at 0.1 to 3.0 mg/kg.

The V gene's germline CDR1 is GTSNPN and CDR2 SVGIG (reference sequence). The CDR3 runs to 14 residues. V was clipped by 5 bases and J by 1 base; unmatched bases: 4. Concerning this clone: What it recognizes is unknown.

Assay: immunoSEQ multiplex PCR; the TCRdb copy retains only in-frame clones and omits some. The sample comprises some 28,000 clones, around 87% of which are singletons, and more than 25% rests with the top ten. The specimen was CD4+ or CD8+ T cells sorted from blood, collected in a trial of the OX40 agonist ivuxolimab. The chain couples TRBV30 to TRBJ2-2; TRBD1 agrees at 7 bases. This sequence was found in an adult with an advanced solid tumor such as melanoma, head and neck, liver or kidney cancer. This CDR3 is CAWADRLNTGELFF. The CDR3 nucleotides read TGTGCCTGGGCGGACAGGTTGAACACCGGGGAGCTGTTTTTT. Supplemented by reference TRBV30 and TRBJ2-2, the full variable domain reads SQTIHQWPATLVQPVGSPLSLECTVEGTSNPNLYWYRQAAGRGLQLLFYSVGIGQISSEVPQNLSASRPQDRQFILSSKKLLLSDSGFYLCAWADRLNTGELFFGEGSRLTVL.